This T cell receptor beta chain was retrieved from a study of T-cell memory formation after mild COVID-19. TCRdb reprocessed the 5' RACE reads with MiXCR, giving one entry per CDR3 protein. This table holds under 300,000 distinct CDR3 sequences, over 7% found once. The TCR originated in a man aged 18 to 29 who had mild COVID-19 (a few samples of this study predate the infection). Cell type and time point are not known. Input material: PBMCs or a T cell subset sorted from them (not recorded which).

The CDR3: CASSETGRQETQYF. The CDR3 nucleotides read TGTGCCAGCAGCGAGACAGGGCGCCAAGAGACCCAGTACTTC. The V gene is TRBV9, the J gene TRBJ2-5, with 7 bases lining up with TRBD1. CDR3 length: 14 residues. Germline CDR1 reads SGDLS; CDR2 reads YYNGEE. V lost 3 bases to trimming and J lost 1 base; unmatched junction nucleotides: 3.